This TCR beta chain derives from a study of OX40 agonist ivuxolimab in advanced cancers. Overall study: Ivuxolimab, an agonist antibody against OX40 (CD134), was given to patients. Two patients with cutaneous melanoma and one with hepatocellular carcinoma, three in total, showed partial responses. General observations from the study: Researchers did not establish what antigens the expanded peripheral T cells target.

Produced via immunoSEQ multiplex PCR; TCRdb's table is partial and in-frame only. The sample records some 64,000 clones, 80% to 95% being singletons. This clone was seen a handful of times. Its antigen remains unidentified. The sequencing here drew on CD4+ or CD8+ T cells sorted from blood, taken in a trial of the OX40 agonist ivuxolimab. The sequence was collected from an adult with an advanced solid tumor such as melanoma, head and neck, liver or kidney cancer.

The CDR3 DNA sequence: TGTGCCAGTAGTATGACAGGGGTGACTGAAGCTTTCTTT. Its translation: CASSMTGVTEAFF. The genes are TRBV19 and TRBJ1-1; 8 nucleotides align to TRBD1. V was pared by 3 bases and J by 5 bases, with 2 bases of the junction left unmatched. The germline V gene encodes CDR1 LNHDA and CDR2 SQIVND (reference sequence). This CDR3 is built from 13 residues.